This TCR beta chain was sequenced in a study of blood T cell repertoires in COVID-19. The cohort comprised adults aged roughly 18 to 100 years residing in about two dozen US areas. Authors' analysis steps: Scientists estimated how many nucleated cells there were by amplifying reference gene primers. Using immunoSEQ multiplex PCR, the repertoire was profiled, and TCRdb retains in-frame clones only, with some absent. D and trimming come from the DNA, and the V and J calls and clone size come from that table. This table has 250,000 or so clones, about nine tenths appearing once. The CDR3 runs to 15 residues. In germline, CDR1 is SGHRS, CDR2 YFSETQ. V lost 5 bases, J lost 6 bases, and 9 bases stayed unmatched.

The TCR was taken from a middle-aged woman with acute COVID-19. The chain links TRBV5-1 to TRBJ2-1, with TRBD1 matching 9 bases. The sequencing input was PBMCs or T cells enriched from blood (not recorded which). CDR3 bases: TGCGCCAGCAGGCAGCCGGGACAGGGAAGCAATGAGCAGTTCTTC. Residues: CASRQPGQGSNEQFF.